What follows are 18 T cell receptor beta chains derived from one specimen sequenced in a study of cytomegalovirus exposure and HLA in healthy donors. A multiplex PCR was run with 60 Vbeta primers and 13 Jbeta primers. Profiling relied on immunoSEQ multiplex PCR, and the TCRdb table lists in-frame clones only, not all of them. The table includes around 150,000 clones, roughly 80% detected once. The sample was PBMCs. The receptors here all came from a man aged 35-49 years in good health and CMV-seropositive.

The chain combines TRBV28 with TRBJ1-1; maybe TRBD1 (6 bases). Deletions cut 6 bases from V and 0 bases from J, with 11 bases between. The CDR3 consists of 14 residues. Germline V gene lookup returns CDR1 MDHEN and CDR2 SYDVKM. CDR3 in amino acids: CASRQGQMNTEAFF. CDR3 nucleotide sequence: TGTGCCAGCAGGCAAGGACAGATGAACACTGAAGCTTTCTTT. The entire variable domain, with the rest obtained from reference TRBV28 and TRBJ1-1, is as follows: DVKVTQSSRYLVKRTGEKVFLECVQDMDHENMFWYRQDPGLGLRLIYFSYDVKMKEKGDIPEGYSVSREKKERFSLILESASTNQTSMYLCASRQGQMNTEAFFGQGTRLTVV.

The chain couples TRBV5-1 to TRBJ2-7; 7 nucleotides line up with TRBD2. Germline values: CDR1 SGHRS, CDR2 YFSETQ. The CDR3 length is 12 residues. The V gene end was trimmed by 8 bases and the J gene end by 0 bases; junction bases not matched to a gene: 2. In DNA, the CDR3 is TGCGCCAGTTCTAGCGGCTCCTACGAGCAGTACTTC. Its translation is CASSSGSYEQYF.

Turning to this clone: One end of the junction is discordant with germline, which a read error may explain. This chain links TRBV7-9 with TRBJ1-1; unclear D gene. CDR1 and CDR2 (germline): SEHNR, FQNEAQ (reference sequence). CDR3 length: 15 residues. CDR3: CSSRQSGRLNTEAFF. Written as DNA, the CDR3 is TGTTCCAGCAGACAAAGCGGACGGTTGAACACTGAAGCTTTCTTT.

This clone has only a few counts. V and J are TRBV5-6 and TRBJ2-7; tentatively, D is TRBD2 (6 bases). The V end lost 3 bases, the J end lost 3 bases, and 7 bases lay between the germline ends. The CDR3 covers 12 residues. Per germline, CDR1 SGHDT and CDR2 YYEEEE. CDR3 coding DNA: TGTGCCAGCAGCTCGGACTACTACGAGCAGTACTTC. Its translation is CASSSDYYEQYF.

The chain employs TRBV6-5 and TRBJ2-5; D ambiguous. Germline V lookup: CDR1 MNHEY, CDR2 SVGAGI. The CDR3 covers 12 residues. Trimming removed 6 bases from V and 5 bases from J, with 10 bases in between. Written as DNA, the CDR3 is TGTGCCAGCAGAAGTAGTTCGGAGACCCAGTACTTC. Encoded protein: CASRSSSETQYF.

The gene calls are TRBV9 and TRBJ1-5, with 8 bases matching TRBD1. This CDR3 has 14 amino acids. Germline CDR1 and CDR2: SGDLS and YYNGEE. Trimming at V came to 4 bases and at J to 6 bases, leaving 6 bases not matched to a gene. The CDR3 loop reads CASSQTGGSQPQHF. Written as DNA, the CDR3 is TGTGCCAGCAGCCAAACAGGGGGGTCTCAGCCCCAGCATTTT.

The rearrangement uses TRBV5-1 and TRBJ2-5; the match to TRBD2 covers 9 bases. The germline V gene has CDR1 SGHRS and CDR2 YFSETQ. J gave up 1 base and V 5 bases, and 15 bases lay outside the gene matches. This CDR3 spans 18 amino acids. This chain's CDR3 is CASRVHRQRGAPQETQYF. CDR3 in DNA: TGCGCCAGCAGGGTCCACCGACAGCGGGGGGCCCCCCAAGAGACCCAGTACTTC.

This clone has a count of ten or more. The chain links TRBV7-9 to TRBJ1-2; possible D gene TRBD1, 5 bases. The V gene's germline CDR1 is SEHNR and CDR2 FQNEAQ (reference sequence). CDR3 length equals 13 residues. Trimming took off 8 bases at V and 1 base at J, with 11 bases between the two ends. Written as DNA, the CDR3 is TGTGCCAGCGGACACAGGAATAACTATGGCTACACCTTC. Translating gives CASGHRNNYGYTF. The complete variable domain, with remaining parts taken from reference TRBV7-9 and TRBJ1-2, reads DTGVSQNPRHKITKRGQNVTFRCDPISEHNRLYWYRQTLGQGPEFLTYFQNEAQLEKSRLLSDRFSAERPKGSFSTLEIQRTEQGDSAMYLCASGHRNNYGYTFGSGTRLTVV.

The chain links TRBV7-2 to TRBJ1-2, with a tentative D call TRBD1 (6 bases). The V end lost 1 base, the J end lost 8 bases, and 23 bases lay between the germline ends. In germline, CDR1 is SGHTA, CDR2 FQGNSA. The CDR3 extends over 17 amino acids. CDR3 amino acids: CASSLDGSDRPTEGYTF. For the CDR3, the DNA is TGTGCCAGCAGCTTAGATGGGAGCGACAGGCCGACGGAAGGCTACACCTTC.

This clone was found a few times. V usage is TRBV6-5 and J usage is TRBJ2-5; TRBD2 might be the D (5 bases). Germline loops: CDR1 MNHEY, CDR2 SVGAGI. The CDR3 spans 12 residues. Trimming pared 0 bases from V and 9 bases from J, leaving 8 bases between. The DNA of the CDR3 is TGTGCCAGCAGTTACTCCCTCGGGGCCCAGTACTTC. Residues: CASSYSLGAQYF.

This clone appeared a few times. The rearrangement links TRBV19 to TRBJ1-5; TRBD1 matches 7 bases. Looked up from germline, CDR1 is LNHDA and CDR2 is SQIVND (reference sequence). The CDR3 covers 15 residues. With V trimmed by 7 bases and J by 1 base, 7 bases remained unmatched. The CDR3 sequence: CASTEGRGSNQPQHF. The CDR3 nucleotides read TGTGCCAGTACGGAGGGCAGGGGGAGCAATCAGCCCCAGCATTTT.

J is TRBJ2-1 and V is TRBV5-1, with D tentatively TRBD2 (5 bases). The CDR3 contains 15 residues. The germline V gene encodes CDR1 SGHRS and CDR2 YFSETQ. The V gene lost 4 bases and the J gene lost 7 bases, with 18 bases spanning the gap. Here the CDR3 DNA reads TGCGCCAGCAGCCTCGAGTCTGGCGGACTTAATGAGCAGTTCTTC. This sequence encodes CASSLESGGLNEQFF.

The genes are TRBV19 and TRBJ1-4; the match to TRBD1 covers 7 bases. This CDR3 has 14 amino acids. The junction had 7 bases not matched to a gene; V was cut back by 6 bases and J by 6 bases. The V gene's germline CDR1 is LNHDA and CDR2 SQIVND (reference sequence). The CDR3 DNA reads as TGTGCCAGTAGCCCGGGAGGGGGCGATGAAAAACTGTTTTTT. Its protein is CASSPGGGDEKLFF.

This clone was counted a few times. The chain couples TRBV18 to TRBJ1-2; D not certain. Trimming stripped 4 bases from V and 0 bases from J, with 12 bases between. The germline V gene encodes CDR1 KGHSH and CDR2 LQKENI. The CDR3 runs 15 residues. The CDR3 protein is CASSLIAEANYGYTF. For the CDR3, the DNA is TGTGCCAGCTCACTTATTGCCGAGGCTAACTATGGCTACACCTTC.

The rearrangement links TRBV9 to TRBJ2-1; 10 positions agree with TRBD2. Germline-derived CDR1 and CDR2 are SGDLS and YYNGEE. V trimming: 4 bases; J trimming: 0 bases; junction bases outside the gene matches: 19. CDR3 length equals 21 residues. The CDR3 sequence: CASSHTLGLAGDLSSYNEQFF. In nucleotides, the CDR3 is TGTGCCAGCAGCCATACCCTTGGGCTAGCGGGAGACCTCAGCTCCTACAATGAGCAGTTCTTC.

Of note for this clone: The junction shows a germline mismatch at one end, possibly a read error. This chain links TRBV9 with TRBJ1-6; no clear D. Per the germline V gene, CDR1 is SGDLS and CDR2 is YYNGEE. The CDR3 contains 15 residues. This chain's CDR3 is CASSDSRENYSSLHF. CDR3 sequence (DNA): TGTGCCAGCAGCGACTCGCGGGAGAACTATTCATCCCTCCACTTT.

V and J are TRBV5-1 and TRBJ2-1; D possibly corresponds to TRBD1 (6 bases). The CDR3 sequence is 12 residues long. Germline CDR1 is SGHRS and CDR2 is YFSETQ. V lost 0 bases to trimming and J lost 9 bases, with 7 bases between them. This CDR3 is CASSLGGLEQFF. Here the CDR3 DNA reads TGCGCCAGCAGCTTGGGGGGGCTTGAGCAGTTCTTC.

The chain links TRBV27 to TRBJ2-7; TRBD2 is a possible D gene (5 bases). Germline CDR1 MNHEY, CDR2 SMNVEV (reference sequence). The germline V and J ends were trimmed by 6 bases and 0 bases, with 15 bases remaining between them. The CDR3 contains 15 residues. CDR3 DNA: TGTGCCAGCAGCCCCGTTGAGGGAAGCTCCTACGAGCAGTACTTC. This codes for CASSPVEGSSYEQYF.